The 21 T cell receptor beta chains reported below all come from one sample, sequenced in a study of T cells in Graves' hyperthyroidism and ophthalmopathy. There were TCR beta CDR3 regions amplified from RNA transcripts. In the first-round RT-PCR of the TCR CDR3, the HTBI primer set was used. Via MiXCR, TCRdb re-called the multiplex PCR reads, giving one row per CDR3 protein. Among around 700,000 distinct CDR3 sequences listed, around 40% were seen once. Sequenced sample: blood. The receptors here all came from a woman aged 40 to 49 with Graves' hyperthyroidism.

This rearrangement joins TRBV7-9 to TRBJ1-1; D is ambiguous. Germline assignment: CDR1 SEHNR and CDR2 FQNEAQ (reference sequence). The CDR3 has 12 residues. Trimming cost V 5 bases and J 7 bases, with 11 bases left between them. CDR3 sequence reads: CASSRGGIEAFF. The DNA for the CDR3 is TGTGCCAGCAGCCGCGGCGGTATTGAAGCTTTCTTT. The complete variable domain, with remaining parts taken from reference TRBV7-9 and TRBJ1-1, reads DTGVSQNPRHKITKRGQNVTFRCDPISEHNRLYWYRQTLGQGPEFLTYFQNEAQLEKSRLLSDRFSAERPKGSFSTLEIQRTEQGDSAMYLCASSRGGIEAFFGQGTRLTVV.

This clonotype was detected ten times or more. CDR3 sequence reads: CASSLEWAANTEAFF. The CDR3, as DNA: TGTGCCAGCAGCTTAGAGTGGGCAGCAAACACTGAAGCTTTCTTT. The chain is built from TRBV7-8 and TRBJ1-1; D call uncertain. V was pared by 1 base and J by 2 bases, with 11 bases between. This CDR3 contains 15 residues. Germline loops: CDR1 SGHVS, CDR2 FQNEAQ.

The chain employs TRBV4-3 and TRBJ1-2; tentatively, D is TRBD1 (6 bases). V was cut by 1 base and J by 3 bases, with 18 bases left in between. Germline assignment: CDR1 LGHNA and CDR2 YSLEER. The CDR3 covers 17 residues. The CDR3 nucleotides read TGCGCCAGCAGCCAAGTTAGAACTGGGGGCATAGACTATGGCTACACCTTC. Amino acids: CASSQVRTGGIDYGYTF.

This clonotype has at least ten counts. The chain links TRBV7-2 to TRBJ1-3; 9 nucleotides match TRBD1. The J segment lost 7 bases and the V segment lost 4 bases, leaving 23 bases of the junction unmatched. From germline, CDR1 is SGHTA and CDR2 FQGNSA. The CDR3 contains 20 residues. The CDR3 bases are TGTGCCAGCAGCTCACCGCGATGGATCGACGGGACAGGGCTTTGGAACACCATATATTTT. It yields the protein CASSSPRWIDGTGLWNTIYF.

V usage is TRBV10-3 and J usage is TRBJ1-4; possible D gene TRBD1, 5 bases. Per the germline V gene, CDR1 is ENHRY and CDR2 is SYGVKD. Trimming took 10 bases from V and 8 from J, leaving 14 bases between them. The CDR3 is 12 residues long. CDR3 sequence: CATGAGREKLFF. CDR3 DNA sequence: TGTGCCACCGGGGCGGGACGGGAAAAACTGTTTTTT.

This chain links TRBV20-1 with TRBJ2-3; the match to TRBD2 covers 12 bases. With V trimmed by 0 bases and J by 3 bases, 4 bases remained unmatched. CDR1 DFQATT and CDR2 SNEGSKA come from the germline V gene (reference sequence). The CDR3 contains 16 residues. The CDR3 coding sequence is TGCAGTGCTAGAGATCAACTAGCGGGAGGTACAGATACGCAGTATTTT. This translates into CSARDQLAGGTDTQYF.

The chain recombines TRBV10-3 with TRBJ2-7; TRBD2 matches 13 bases. CDR3 length: 14 residues. After removal of 3 bases from V and 7 bases from J, the junction contained 3 bases not matched to a gene. Germline CDR1 is ENHRY and CDR2 is SYGVKD. CDR3: CAISEGTSGIEQYF. The CDR3 coding sequence is TGTGCCATCAGTGAAGGGACTAGCGGGATTGAGCAGTACTTC.

This clonotype appeared many times. J is TRBJ1-2 and V is TRBV4-1; maybe TRBD1 (6 bases). CDR3 size: 15 residues. Germline CDR1 MGHRA, CDR2 YSYEKL. Trimming took 3 bases from V and 4 from J, leaving 15 bases between them. The CDR3 is CASSQQDRKSYGYTF. CDR3 nucleotide sequence: TGCGCCAGCAGCCAGCAGGACAGAAAGAGCTATGGCTACACCTTC.

The table lists this clonotype with many counts. The CDR3 protein is CASSESQAGLEQYF. The DNA of the CDR3 is TGCGCCAGCAGTGAGTCCCAAGCGGGCCTCGAGCAGTACTTC. The chain carries TRBV10-1 and TRBJ2-7, with D maybe TRBD2 (6 bases). Germline CDR1 WNHNN, CDR2 SYGVQD (reference sequence). This CDR3 comprises 14 residues. Trimming removed 0 bases from V and 6 bases from J, with 12 bases in between.

The chain joins TRBV9 to TRBJ1-2; D is possibly TRBD1 (5 bases). V was trimmed by 3 bases and J by 4 bases, leaving 10 bases between them. Germline-derived CDR1 and CDR2 are SGDLS and YYNGEE. This CDR3 spans 13 amino acids. The CDR3 DNA sequence: TGTGCCAGCAGCGGGGGGTTTAGCTATGGCTACACCTTC. It encodes CASSGGFSYGYTF. Complete variable domain (other parts from reference TRBV9 and TRBJ1-2): DSGVTQTPKHLITATGQRVTLRCSPRSGDLSVYWYQQSLDQGLQFLIQYYNGEERAKGNILERFSAQQFPDLHSELNLSSLELGDSALYFCASSGGFSYGYTFGSGTRLTVV.

This chain connects TRBV6-2 or TRBV6-3 to TRBJ2-5, with TRBD1 as a possible D gene (6 bases). The J call may be incorrect, as the DNA end agrees better with TRBJ2-7. The CDR3 runs to 14 residues. From germline, CDR1 is MNHEY and CDR2 SVGEGT. The CDR3 loop is CASSYSGDTYEQYF. CDR3 in DNA: TGTGCCAGCAGTTACTCCGGGGACACCTACGAGCAGTACTTC.

This chain links TRBV11-3 with TRBJ1-3, with D unclear. The CDR3 has 15 amino acids. The V gene's germline CDR1 is SGHNT and CDR2 YENEEA. Trimming removed 5 bases from V and 0 bases from J, with 11 bases in between. CDR3 residues: CASSPRRFSGNTIYF. CDR3 bases: TGTGCCAGCAGCCCCCGACGGTTCTCTGGAAACACCATATATTTT.

A few counts support this clonotype. V and J are TRBV4-2 and TRBJ1-1; 7 bases are a match to TRBD1. The CDR3 covers 14 residues. V trimming: 5 bases; J trimming: 4 bases; junction bases outside the gene matches: 7. Germline loops: CDR1 LGHNA, CDR2 YNFKEQ. Written as DNA, the CDR3 is TGTGCCAGCAGCTACGGACAGGTCGGCACTGAAGCTTTCTTT. Its translation: CASSYGQVGTEAFF.

The gene calls are TRBV6-5 and TRBJ2-7, with D possibly matching TRBD1 (5 bases). Germline CDR1 and CDR2: MNHEY and SVGAGI. This CDR3 spans 13 amino acids. Trimming cost V 9 bases and J 3 bases, with 15 bases left between them. CDR3 in DNA: TGTGCCAGTACTCAAAGACAGAACTACGAGCAGTACTTC. This sequence encodes CASTQRQNYEQYF.

This clonotype was seen repeatedly, ten times or more. This chain uses TRBV9 with TRBJ1-6; D is unresolved. Germline CDR1 reads SGDLS; CDR2 reads YYNGEE. This CDR3 has 14 amino acids. Trimming stripped 2 bases from V and 5 bases from J, with 8 bases between. In DNA, the CDR3 is TGTGCCAGCAGCGTCTCCGGGGATAATTCACCCCTCCACTTT. The encoded protein is CASSVSGDNSPLHF.

This clonotype has a handful of counts. The chain links TRBV5-4 to TRBJ1-6; no definite D call. CDR1 SGHNT and CDR2 YYREEE come from the germline V gene (reference sequence). This CDR3 has 17 residues. V gave up 1 base and J gave up 0 bases, with 11 bases separating them. The CDR3 region has the DNA TGTGCCAGCAGCTTGAACCCCCAGAGCTCCTATAATTCACCCCTCCACTTT. It yields the protein CASSLNPQSSYNSPLHF.

This sequence joins TRBV9 and TRBJ1-1, with 12 bases lining up with TRBD1. In germline, CDR1 is SGDLS, CDR2 YYNGEE. V lost 0 bases to trimming and J lost 2 bases; unmatched junction nucleotides: 5. The CDR3 consists of 17 residues. The CDR3 DNA follows: TGTGCCAGCAGCGTAGAGGGGGGACAGGGGGCCAACACTGAAGCTTTCTTT. Translation: CASSVEGGQGANTEAFF.

This clonotype has a count of ten or more. The gene calls are TRBV19 and TRBJ2-7; no clear D. V lost 5 bases, J lost 0 bases, and 11 bases lay in between. The CDR3 is 14 residues long. The germline gives CDR1 LNHDA, CDR2 SQIVND (reference sequence). The CDR3 reads CASSVTFSSYEQYF. CDR3 coding DNA: TGTGCCAGTAGTGTGACGTTCAGCTCCTACGAGCAGTACTTC.

This clonotype was recorded at least ten times. In nucleotides, the CDR3 is TGTGCCAGCAGCCTGGTCGGACAGGTTTTCCACTTT. Translated: CASSLVGQVFHF. This sequence joins TRBV7-2 and TRBJ1-6; 7 bases line up with TRBD1. The CDR3 has 12 amino acids. Unmatched junction bases numbered 9, after V lost 5 bases and J lost 17 bases. Looked up from germline, CDR1 is SGHTA and CDR2 is FQGNSA.

The rearrangement links TRBV29-1 to TRBJ2-7, with 7 nucleotides matching TRBD1. Germline V CDR1 and CDR2: SQVTM, ANQGSEA. This CDR3 is 15 amino acids long. After removal of 1 base from V and 7 bases from J, the junction contained 13 bases not matched to a gene. CDR3: CSVEGGRGPVWEQYF. The DNA of the CDR3 is TGCAGCGTTGAAGGGGGTAGGGGGCCGGTTTGGGAGCAGTACTTC.

The chain recombines TRBV6-6 with TRBJ1-2; TRBD1 agrees at 9 bases. Germline values: CDR1 MNHNY, CDR2 SVGAGI (reference sequence). V shed 6 bases, J shed 9 bases, and the junction held 8 bases outside the gene matches. The CDR3 has 13 amino acids. CDR3 sequence reads: CASRTGQGHRYTF. CDR3 DNA sequence: TGTGCCAGCAGGACGGGACAGGGCCATCGCTACACCTTC.